This T cell receptor (beta chain) came from a study of patients and donors after allogeneic stem cell transplantation. This CDR3 spans 16 amino acids. V shed 1 base, J shed 2 bases, and the junction held 6 bases outside the gene matches. The germline V gene has CDR1 KGHSH and CDR2 LQKENI. TCRdb ran MiXCR on the RT-PCR reads and lists one entry per CDR3 protein. This table has around 23,000 distinct CDR3 sequences, around 40% appearing once. This clonotype has more than one count but fewer than ten. This clonotype was sampled from a human donor who was either an allogeneic HSCT recipient or a stem cell or donor lymphocyte infusion donor (not recorded which). It is not recorded whose cells these are; they may come from a transplant donor. Material for sequencing was blood, either unsorted or a sorted T cell fraction (not recorded which). The V and J genes are TRBV18 and TRBJ2-3, with 7 bases fitting TRBD1. In DNA, the CDR3 is TGTGCCAGCTCACCACAGGCCAGGGGGTACACAGATACGCAGTATTTT. It is translated as CASSPQARGYTDTQYF.